This TCR beta chain was sequenced during a study of T cells in Graves' hyperthyroidism and ophthalmopathy. The germline gives CDR1 SGDLS, CDR2 YYNGEE. V shed 3 bases, J shed 3 bases, and the junction held 15 bases outside the gene matches. CDR3 length: 17 amino acids. Amplified TCR beta CDR3 regions derived from RNA transcripts. The TCR CDR3 first-round RT-PCR relied on the HTBI primer set. TCRdb re-called the multiplex PCR reads with MiXCR, one entry per CDR3 protein. The sample consists of approximately 590,000 distinct CDR3 sequences, 35% to 55% of them appearing once. Input material: peripheral blood or thyroid tissue (not recorded which). The TCR originated in a woman aged 18-29 years with Graves' hyperthyroidism. The chain links TRBV9 to TRBJ2-7; 7 bases are a match to TRBD1. CDR3 region: CASSASEDGQANYEQYF. The DNA of the CDR3 is TGTGCCAGCAGCGCGAGTGAGGACGGACAGGCGAACTACGAGCAGTACTTC.